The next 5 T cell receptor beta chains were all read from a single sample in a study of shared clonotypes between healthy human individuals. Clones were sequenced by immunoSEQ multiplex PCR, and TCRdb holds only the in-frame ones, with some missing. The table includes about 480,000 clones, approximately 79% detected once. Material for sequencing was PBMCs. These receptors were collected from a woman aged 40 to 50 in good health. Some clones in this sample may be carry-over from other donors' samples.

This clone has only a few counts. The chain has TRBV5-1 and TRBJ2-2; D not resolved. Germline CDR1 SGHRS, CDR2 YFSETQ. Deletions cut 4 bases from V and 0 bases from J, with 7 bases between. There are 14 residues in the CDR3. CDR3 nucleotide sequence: TGCGCCAGCAGCCGACTGGCGAACACCGGGGAGCTGTTTTTT. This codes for CASSRLANTGELFF.

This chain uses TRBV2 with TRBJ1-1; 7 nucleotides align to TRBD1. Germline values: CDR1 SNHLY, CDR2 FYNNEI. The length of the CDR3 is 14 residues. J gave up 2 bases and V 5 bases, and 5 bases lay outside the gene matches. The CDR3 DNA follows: TGTGCCAGCAGTTGGGACAGACTTAACACTGAAGCTTTCTTT. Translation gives CASSWDRLNTEAFF. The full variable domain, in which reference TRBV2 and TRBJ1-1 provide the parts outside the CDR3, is EPEVTQTPSHQVTQMGQEVILRCVPISNHLYFYWYRQILGQKVEFLVSFYNNEISEKSEIFDDQFSVERPDGSNFTLKIRSTKLEDSAMYFCASSWDRLNTEAFFGQGTRLTVV.

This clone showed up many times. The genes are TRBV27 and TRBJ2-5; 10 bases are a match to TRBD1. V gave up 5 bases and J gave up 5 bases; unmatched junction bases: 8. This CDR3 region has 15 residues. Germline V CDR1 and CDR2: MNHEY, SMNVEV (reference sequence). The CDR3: CASSDRQGAGETQYF. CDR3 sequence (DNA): TGTGCCAGCAGTGATCGACAGGGGGCAGGGGAGACCCAGTACTTC.

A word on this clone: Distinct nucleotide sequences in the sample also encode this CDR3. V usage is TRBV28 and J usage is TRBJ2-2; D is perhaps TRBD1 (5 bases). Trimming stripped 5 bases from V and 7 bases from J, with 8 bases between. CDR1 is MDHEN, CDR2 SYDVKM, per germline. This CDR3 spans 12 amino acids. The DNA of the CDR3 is TGTGCCAGCAGTCGAAGGGGCGGGGAGCTGTTTTTT. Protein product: CASSRRGGELFF.

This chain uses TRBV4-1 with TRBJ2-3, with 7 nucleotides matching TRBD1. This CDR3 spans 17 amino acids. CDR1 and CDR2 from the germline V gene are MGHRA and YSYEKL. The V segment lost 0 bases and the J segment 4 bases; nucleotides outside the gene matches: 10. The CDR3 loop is CASSQERGRFLPDTQYF. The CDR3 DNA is TGCGCCAGCAGCCAAGAAAGGGGGCGCTTCCTCCCAGATACGCAGTATTTT.